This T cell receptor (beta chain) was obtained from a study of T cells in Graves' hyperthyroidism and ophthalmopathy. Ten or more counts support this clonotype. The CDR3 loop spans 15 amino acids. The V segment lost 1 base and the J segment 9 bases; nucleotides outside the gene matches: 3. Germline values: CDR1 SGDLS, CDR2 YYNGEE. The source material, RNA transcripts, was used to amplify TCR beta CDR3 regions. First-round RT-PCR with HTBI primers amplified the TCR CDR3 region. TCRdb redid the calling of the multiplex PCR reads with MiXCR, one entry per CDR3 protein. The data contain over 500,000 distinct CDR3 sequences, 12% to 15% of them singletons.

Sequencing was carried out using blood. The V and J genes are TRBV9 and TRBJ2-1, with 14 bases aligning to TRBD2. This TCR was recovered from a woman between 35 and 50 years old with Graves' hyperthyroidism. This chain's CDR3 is CASSVLGLAGGEQFF. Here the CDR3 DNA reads TGTGCCAGCAGCGTACTAGGACTAGCGGGAGGTGAGCAGTTCTTC.